This is a list of T cell receptor beta chains from one sample in a study of shared clonotypes between healthy human individuals. The repertoire was sequenced with immunoSEQ multiplex PCR; TCRdb's copy has only in-frame clones and lacks some. The table shows more than 2 million clones, with about 95% occurring only once. Sequencing used naive CD4+ T cells sorted from blood. These TCRs come from a man aged 18 to 29 in good health. The conserved cysteine and the conserved F or W are not part of the CDR3 here. The order of the fields is J gene, D gene, CDR3 length, V gene, CDR3 protein. The D gene is left open where the match is weak.

>TRBJ2-2|-|13|TRBV10-3
AISQPVPNTGELF
>TRBJ2-3|TRBD2|10|TRBV2
ASSGTSDTQY
>TRBJ2-5|-|12|TRBV2
ASTNRVFQETQY
>TRBJ1-1|-|12|TRBV9
ASSPLLGDTEAF
>TRBJ1-1|-|10|TRBV19
ASSTQTAEAF
>TRBJ1-3|TRBD1|13|TRBV28
ASSPQQGIGNTIY
>TRBJ1-1|-|14|TRBV6-5
ASSYGGGVMNTEAF
>TRBJ2-3|TRBD2|15|TRBV9
ASSQDGPGLGQDTQY
>TRBJ1-1|-|14|TRBV19
ASISQSGTVNTEAF
>TRBJ1-4|-|13|TRBV10-1
ASSESPPGEEKLF
>TRBJ2-2|-|12|TRBV11-3
ASSPRPVTGELF
>TRBJ2-3|TRBD2|13|TRBV18
ASSQRTSGEDTQY
>TRBJ1-2|TRBD1|16|TRBV18
ASSPSSVRTGSRYGYT
>TRBJ1-6|TRBD1|13|TRBV5-4
ASSSDRENKSPLH
>TRBJ2-2|-|14|TRBV7-2
ASSLEGATNTGELF
>TRBJ2-3|-|12|TRBV10-3
AIRGPGPTDTQY
>TRBJ1-4|TRBD1|14|TRBV18
ASSRGQGATNEKLF
>TRBJ1-1|TRBD1|13|TRBV9
ASSVSQGVGTEAF
>TRBJ1-1|-|13|TRBV6-5
ASMKRGLGNTEAF
>TRBJ2-3|-|9|TRBV6-1
ASAGLDTQY
>TRBJ1-3|-|14|TRBV6-4
ASSEDSQRGGNTIY
>TRBJ2-3|TRBD2|14|TRBV9
ASSVGTSGLTDTQY
>TRBJ1-2|TRBD1|15|TRBV5-6
ASRRVLGQGPNYGYT
>TRBJ1-5|-|11|TRBV2
ASSPRGAQPQH
>TRBJ1-1|-|13|TRBV10-3
AIRGAINLNTEAF
>TRBJ1-4|TRBD1|14|TRBV27
ASSPGDRGLPEKLF
>TRBJ2-3|-|11|TRBV19
ASSRGRTDTQY
>TRBJ1-3|-|10|TRBV28
ASMGSGNTIY
>TRBJ2-3|-|10|TRBV2
ASSVTADTQY
>TRBJ2-7|TRBD1|12|TRBV18
ASSPGRGPYEQY
>TRBJ2-7|-|11|TRBV11-2
ASSLGSSYEQY
>TRBJ1-2|-|13|TRBV10-3
AISESIFWNYGYT
>TRBJ2-7|TRBD2|14|TRBV5-1
ASSYGTSGGTYEQY
>TRBJ1-5|-|12|TRBV28
ASSPGGSHQPQH
>TRBJ2-2|-|12|TRBV4-3
ASSQGSRAGELF
>TRBJ2-1|-|12|TRBV30
AWKVILDNNEQF
>TRBJ1-6|-|12|TRBV7-9
ASGGGGPNSPLH
>TRBJ1-3|TRBD1|13|TRBV18
ASSLQGLAGNTIY
>TRBJ2-3|TRBD2|12|TRBV18
ASSPGLAGDTQY
>TRBJ2-7|TRBD2|13|TRBV27
ASSVAGGLTYEQY
>TRBJ2-7|TRBD1|12|TRBV7-9
ASSFGTASYEQY
>TRBJ1-2|-|10|TRBV10-3
AIGTANYGYT
>TRBJ2-1|TRBD2|16|TRBV5-5
ASSRWTSGVSVINEQF
>TRBJ1-2|-|15|TRBV7-9
ASSLKVQGRGHYGYT
>TRBJ2-7|-|9|TRBV5-1
ASSKGYEQY
>TRBJ2-6|-|15|TRBV5-8
ASIPGLDRSGANVLT
>TRBJ1-2|-|12|TRBV7-2
ASSLAGWVYGYT
>TRBJ2-2|-|12|TRBV5-1
ASSRTQDTGELF
>TRBJ2-7|-|10|TRBV6-1
ASRLNYYEQY
>TRBJ2-7|TRBD1|13|TRBV2
ASSPPGQGSREQY